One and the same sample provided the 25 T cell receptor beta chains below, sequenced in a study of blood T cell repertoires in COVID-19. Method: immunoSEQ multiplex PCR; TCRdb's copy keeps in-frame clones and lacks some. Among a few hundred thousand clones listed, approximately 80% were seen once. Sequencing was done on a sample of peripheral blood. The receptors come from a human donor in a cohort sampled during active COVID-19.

The DNA for the CDR3 is TGTGCCAGCAGTTTTCGGAGGGATACGCAGTATTTT. This encodes CASSFRRDTQYF. The rearrangement joins TRBV28 to TRBJ2-3; the D gene is possibly TRBD2 (5 bases). V was cut by 3 bases and J by 6 bases, with 7 bases left in between. CDR3 length: 12 amino acids. Germline CDR1 and CDR2: MDHEN and SYDVKM.

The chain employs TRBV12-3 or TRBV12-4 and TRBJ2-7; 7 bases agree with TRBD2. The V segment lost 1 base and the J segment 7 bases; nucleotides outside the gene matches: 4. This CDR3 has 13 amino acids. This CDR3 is CASSLGTRNEQYF. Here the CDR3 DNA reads TGTGCCAGCAGTTTAGGGACTAGAAATGAGCAGTACTTC.

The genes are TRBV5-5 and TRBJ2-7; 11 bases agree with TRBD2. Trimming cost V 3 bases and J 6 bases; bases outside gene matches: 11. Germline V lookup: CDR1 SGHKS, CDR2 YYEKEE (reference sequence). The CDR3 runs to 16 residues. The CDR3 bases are TGTGCCAGCAGCTGGGCTAGCGGGGGGTCGTCCCCCGAGCAGTACTTC. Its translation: CASSWASGGSSPEQYF.

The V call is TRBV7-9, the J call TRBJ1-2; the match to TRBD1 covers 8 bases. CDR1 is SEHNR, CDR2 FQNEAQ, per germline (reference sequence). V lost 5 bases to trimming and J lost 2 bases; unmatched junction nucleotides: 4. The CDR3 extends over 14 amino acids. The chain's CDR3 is CASSIRQGNYGYTF. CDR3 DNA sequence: TGTGCCAGCAGCATCAGACAGGGGAACTATGGCTACACCTTC.

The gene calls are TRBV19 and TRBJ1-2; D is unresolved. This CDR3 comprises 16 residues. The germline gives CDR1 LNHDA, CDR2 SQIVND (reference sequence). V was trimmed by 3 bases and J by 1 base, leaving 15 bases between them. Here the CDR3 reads CASSIGGSILNYGYTF. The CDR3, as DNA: TGTGCCAGTAGTATCGGCGGCAGCATCCTTAACTATGGCTACACCTTC. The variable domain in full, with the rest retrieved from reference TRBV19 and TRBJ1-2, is DGGITQSPKYLFRKEGQNVTLSCEQNLNHDAMYWYRQDPGQGLRLIYYSQIVNDFQKGDIAEGYSVSREKKESFPLTVTSAQKNPTAFYLCASSIGGSILNYGYTFGSGTRLTVV.

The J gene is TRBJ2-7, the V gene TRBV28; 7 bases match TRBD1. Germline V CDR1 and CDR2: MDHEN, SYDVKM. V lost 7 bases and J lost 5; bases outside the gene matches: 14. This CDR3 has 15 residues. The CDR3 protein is CASTSTGTVTHEQYF. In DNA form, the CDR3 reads TGTGCCAGCACTTCCACCGGGACAGTAACTCACGAGCAGTACTTC.

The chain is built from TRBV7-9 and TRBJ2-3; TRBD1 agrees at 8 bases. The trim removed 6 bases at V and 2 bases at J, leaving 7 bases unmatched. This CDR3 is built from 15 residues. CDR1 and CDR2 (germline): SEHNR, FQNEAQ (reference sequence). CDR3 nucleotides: TGTGCCAGCAGTTTACAGGGGGTTTACACAGATACGCAGTATTTT. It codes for CASSLQGVYTDTQYF.

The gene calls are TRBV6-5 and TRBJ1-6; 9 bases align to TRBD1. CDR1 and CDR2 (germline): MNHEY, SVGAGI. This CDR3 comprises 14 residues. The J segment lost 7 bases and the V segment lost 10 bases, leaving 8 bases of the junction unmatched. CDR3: CATSPGTGNSPLHF. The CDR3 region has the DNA TGTGCCACTTCCCCCGGGACAGGGAATTCACCCCTCCACTTT.

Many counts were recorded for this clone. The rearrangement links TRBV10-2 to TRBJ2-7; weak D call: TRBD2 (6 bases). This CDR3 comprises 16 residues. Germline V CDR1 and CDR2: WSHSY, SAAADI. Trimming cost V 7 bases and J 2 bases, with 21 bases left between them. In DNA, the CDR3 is TGCGCCAGCACCCCCCGTCGGGGGAGTTTTACCTACGAGCAGTACTTC. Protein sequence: CASTPRRGSFTYEQYF.

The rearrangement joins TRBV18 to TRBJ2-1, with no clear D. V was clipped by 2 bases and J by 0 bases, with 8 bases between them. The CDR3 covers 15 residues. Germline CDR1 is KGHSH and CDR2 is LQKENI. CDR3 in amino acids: CASSPLRGSYNEQFF. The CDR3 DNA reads TGTGCCAGCTCACCATTGCGTGGCTCCTACAATGAGCAGTTCTTC.

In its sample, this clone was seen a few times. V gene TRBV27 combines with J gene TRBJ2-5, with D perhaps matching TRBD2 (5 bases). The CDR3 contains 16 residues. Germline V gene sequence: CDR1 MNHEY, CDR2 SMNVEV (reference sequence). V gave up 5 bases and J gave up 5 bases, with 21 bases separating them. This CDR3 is CASSPLGVSQRETQYF. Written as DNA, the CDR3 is TGTGCCAGCAGTCCTCTCGGGGTCAGTCAAAGGGAGACCCAGTACTTC.

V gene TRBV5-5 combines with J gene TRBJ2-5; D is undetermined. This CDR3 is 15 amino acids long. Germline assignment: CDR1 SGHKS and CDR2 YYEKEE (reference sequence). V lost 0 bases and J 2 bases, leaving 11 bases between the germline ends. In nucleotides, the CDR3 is TGTGCCAGCAGCTTGGCCCCAACAGAACAAGAGACCCAGTACTTC. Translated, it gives CASSLAPTEQETQYF.

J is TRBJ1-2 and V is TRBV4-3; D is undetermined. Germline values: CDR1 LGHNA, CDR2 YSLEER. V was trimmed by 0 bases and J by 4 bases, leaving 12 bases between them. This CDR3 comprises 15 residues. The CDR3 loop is CASSQDPRVSYGYTF. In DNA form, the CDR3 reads TGCGCCAGCAGCCAAGACCCCCGGGTGTCCTATGGCTACACCTTC.

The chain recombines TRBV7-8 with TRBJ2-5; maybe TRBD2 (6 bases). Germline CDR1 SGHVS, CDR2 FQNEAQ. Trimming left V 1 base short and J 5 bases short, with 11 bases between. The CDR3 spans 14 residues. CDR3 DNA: TGTGCCAGCAGCTTAGAATGGCGGGACGAGACCCAGTACTTC. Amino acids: CASSLEWRDETQYF.

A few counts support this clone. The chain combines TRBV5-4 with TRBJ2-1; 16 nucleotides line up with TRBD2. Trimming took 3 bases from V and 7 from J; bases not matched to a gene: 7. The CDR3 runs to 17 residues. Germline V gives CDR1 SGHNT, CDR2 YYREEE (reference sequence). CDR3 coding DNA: TGTGCCAGCAGCTCCGGGACTAGCGGGGGGGCGGGTAATGAGCAGTTCTTC. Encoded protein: CASSSGTSGGAGNEQFF.

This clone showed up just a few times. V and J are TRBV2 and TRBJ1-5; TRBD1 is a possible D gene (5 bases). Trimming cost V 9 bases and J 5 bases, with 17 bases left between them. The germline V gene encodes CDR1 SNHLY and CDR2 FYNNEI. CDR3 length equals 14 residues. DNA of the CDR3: TGTGCCAGTGCGACAGAAAACACCCATCAGCCCCAGCATTTT. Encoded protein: CASATENTHQPQHF.

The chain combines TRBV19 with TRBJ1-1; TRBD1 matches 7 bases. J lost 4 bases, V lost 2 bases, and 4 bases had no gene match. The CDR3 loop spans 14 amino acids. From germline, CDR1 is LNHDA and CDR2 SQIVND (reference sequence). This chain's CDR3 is CASSISRGTTEAFF. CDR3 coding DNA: TGTGCCAGTAGTATAAGCAGGGGGACCACTGAAGCTTTCTTT. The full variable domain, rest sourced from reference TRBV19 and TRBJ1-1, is DGGITQSPKYLFRKEGQNVTLSCEQNLNHDAMYWYRQDPGQGLRLIYYSQIVNDFQKGDIAEGYSVSREKKESFPLTVTSAQKNPTAFYLCASSISRGTTEAFFGQGTRLTVV.

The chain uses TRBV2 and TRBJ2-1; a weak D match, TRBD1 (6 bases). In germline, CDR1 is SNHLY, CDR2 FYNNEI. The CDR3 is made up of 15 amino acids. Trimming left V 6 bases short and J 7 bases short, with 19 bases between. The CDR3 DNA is TGTGCCAGCAGACCGACAGGCGGCGTCGGAAATGAGCAGTTCTTC. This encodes CASRPTGGVGNEQFF.

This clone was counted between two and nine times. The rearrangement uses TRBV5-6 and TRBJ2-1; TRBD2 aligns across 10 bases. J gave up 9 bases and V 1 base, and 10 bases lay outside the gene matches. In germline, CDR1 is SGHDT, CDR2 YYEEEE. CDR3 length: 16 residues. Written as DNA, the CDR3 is TGTGCCAGCAGCTTGAGTACGAGCGGGAGGGGCGTTGAGCAGTTCTTC. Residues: CASSLSTSGRGVEQFF.

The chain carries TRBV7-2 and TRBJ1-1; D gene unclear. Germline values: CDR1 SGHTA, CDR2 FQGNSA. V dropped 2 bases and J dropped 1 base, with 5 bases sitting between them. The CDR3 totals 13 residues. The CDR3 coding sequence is TGTGCCAGCAGCTTACCAGGGAACACTGAAGCTTTCTTT. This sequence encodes CASSLPGNTEAFF.

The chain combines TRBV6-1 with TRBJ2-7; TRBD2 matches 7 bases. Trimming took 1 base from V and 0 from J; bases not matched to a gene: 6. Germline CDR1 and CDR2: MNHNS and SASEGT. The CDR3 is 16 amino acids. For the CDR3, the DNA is TGTGCCAGCAGTGAAGTATTAGCGGGCTCCTCCTACGAGCAGTACTTC. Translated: CASSEVLAGSSYEQYF.

The CDR3 DNA reads TGTGCCAGCAGCTTCATCGACAGGGATACTGAAGCTTTCTTT. This gives the protein CASSFIDRDTEAFF. The J gene is TRBJ1-1, the V gene TRBV7-8; TRBD1 matches 7 bases. The CDR3 totals 14 residues. V was pared by 3 bases and J by 5 bases, with 6 bases of the junction left unmatched. Germline CDR1 SGHVS, CDR2 FQNEAQ. Based on the CDR3 plus reference TRBV7-8 and TRBJ1-1, the full variable domain is GAGVSQSPRYKVAKRGQDVALRCDPISGHVSLFWYQQALGQGPEFLTYFQNEAQLDKSGLPSDRFFAERPEGSVSTLKIQRTQQEDSAVYLCASSFIDRDTEAFFGQGTRLTVV.

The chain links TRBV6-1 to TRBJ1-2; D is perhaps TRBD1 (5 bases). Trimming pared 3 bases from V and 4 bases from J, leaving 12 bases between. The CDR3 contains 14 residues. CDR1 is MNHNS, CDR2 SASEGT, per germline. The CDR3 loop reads CASSEGQGVYGYTF. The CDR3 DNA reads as TGTGCCAGCAGTGAGGGCCAGGGTGTCTATGGCTACACCTTC.

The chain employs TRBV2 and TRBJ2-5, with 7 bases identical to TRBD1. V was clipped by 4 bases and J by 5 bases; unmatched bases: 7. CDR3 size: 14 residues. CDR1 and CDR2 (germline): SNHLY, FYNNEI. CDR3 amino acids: CASSGQGKTETQYF. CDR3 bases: TGTGCCAGCAGTGGACAGGGAAAGACGGAGACCCAGTACTTC.

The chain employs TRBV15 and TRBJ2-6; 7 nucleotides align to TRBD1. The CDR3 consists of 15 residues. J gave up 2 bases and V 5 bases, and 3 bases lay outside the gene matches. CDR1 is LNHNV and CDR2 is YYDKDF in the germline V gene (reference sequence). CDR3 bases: TGTGCCACCAGCGTGGGACAGCCTGGGGCCAACGTCCTGACTTTC. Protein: CATSVGQPGANVLTF.